This T cell receptor beta chain was captured by sequencing in a study of blood T cell repertoires in COVID-19. At the level of the study: Samples taken during acute and convalescent COVID-19 were collected in the United States, Italy and Spain.

Trimming at V came to 0 bases and at J to 0 bases, leaving 4 bases not matched to a gene. The CDR3 loop spans 16 amino acids. The germline V gene encodes CDR1 SNHLY and CDR2 FYNNEI. This clone was observed once. Authors' processing steps: How many nucleated cells were present was estimated from reference gene primer amplification. Produced via immunoSEQ multiplex PCR; TCRdb's table is partial and in-frame only. The D gene and trimming were derived from the DNA, and the V and J assignments and clone size from that table. Counted here are more than 90,000 clones, 92% occurring once; the ten biggest clones make up around 5.8%.

The rearrangement joins TRBV2 to TRBJ2-7; TRBD2 agrees at 8 bases. The source of this sequence is a man aged 45-60 years with active COVID-19. Sequenced sample: peripheral blood. CDR3 loop: CASSEALADSSYEQYF. In nucleotides, the CDR3 is TGTGCCAGCAGTGAAGCACTAGCGGATAGCTCCTACGAGCAGTACTTC.